This T cell receptor beta chain was retrieved from a study of early T cells in non-severe SARS-CoV-2 infection. Whole-study results and caveats: Anti-spike CD8 responses were favored in VDJdb matching, and private and CD4 specificities were missed.

TCRdb re-analysed the 5' RACE reads in MiXCR, keeping a single row per CDR3 protein. The table has some 30,000 distinct CDR3 sequences, 5.3% seen once. This clonotype was detected ten times or more. Its antigen is not identified. The CDR3 covers 13 residues. Between the trimmed V and J ends, which lost 3 bases and 10 bases, there was a span of 13 bases. The chain couples TRBV12-3 or TRBV12-4 to TRBJ2-1; no clear D gene. Sequenced material: whole blood. This sequence was found in an adult who was a healthcare worker with PCR-confirmed SARS-CoV-2 infection or an uninfected control (not recorded which). In DNA form, the CDR3 reads TGTGCCAGCAGTTTTTCCCTATCGCGAGAGCAGTTCTTC. It encodes CASSFSLSREQFF.